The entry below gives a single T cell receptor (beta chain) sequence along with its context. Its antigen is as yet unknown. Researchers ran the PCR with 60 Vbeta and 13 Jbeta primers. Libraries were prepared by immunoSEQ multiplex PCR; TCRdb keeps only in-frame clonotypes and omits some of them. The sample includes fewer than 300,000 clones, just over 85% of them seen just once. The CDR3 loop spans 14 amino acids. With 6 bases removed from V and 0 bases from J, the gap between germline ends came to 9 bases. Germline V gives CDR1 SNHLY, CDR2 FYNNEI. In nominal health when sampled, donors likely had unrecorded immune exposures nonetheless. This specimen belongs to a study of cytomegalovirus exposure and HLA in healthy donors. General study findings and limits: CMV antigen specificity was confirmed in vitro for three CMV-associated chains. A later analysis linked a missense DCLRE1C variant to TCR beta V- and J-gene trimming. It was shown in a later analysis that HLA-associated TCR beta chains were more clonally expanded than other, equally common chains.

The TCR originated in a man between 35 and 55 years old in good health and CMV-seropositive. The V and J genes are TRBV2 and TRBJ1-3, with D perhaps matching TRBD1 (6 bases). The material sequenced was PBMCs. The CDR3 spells CASRGTISGNTIYF. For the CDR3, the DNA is TGTGCCAGCAGGGGGACAATCTCTGGAAACACCATATATTTT.